These 8 T cell receptor beta chains came from one sample sequenced in a study of cytomegalovirus exposure and HLA in healthy donors (dated by TCRdb to 2017 to 2019). Libraries were prepared through the immunoSEQ multiplex PCR assay. A mixture of 60 forward primers for TCR Vbeta segments and 13 reverse primers for TCR Jbeta segments was used in the multiplex PCR. TCRdb provides this immuneACCESS table in a form limited to in-frame rearrangements. Some clones are lacking; in checked studies, under half of them reflect an unresolved V gene, and why the rest are absent is not known. The sample table holds roughly 160,000 clones, of which around 77% were seen once. The ten largest account for 1% of the sample. Material: PBMCs. All receptors derive from a woman in her fifties or sixties in good health and CMV-seropositive.

The rearrangement joins TRBV4-2 to TRBJ1-5; D is perhaps TRBD1 (5 bases). This CDR3 spans 16 amino acids. Looked up from germline, CDR1 is LGHNA and CDR2 is YNFKEQ. Trimming pared 0 bases from V and 2 bases from J, leaving 11 bases between. For the CDR3, the DNA is TGTGCCAGCAGCCAAGAGCCCCAGGGTGGCAATCAGCCCCAGCATTTT. Amino acids: CASSQEPQGGNQPQHF.

This clone was counted a few times. The genes are TRBV27 and TRBJ2-1; a weak D match, TRBD2 (6 bases). Trimming pared 4 bases from V and 4 bases from J, leaving 20 bases between. The CDR3 length is 17 residues. Germline V gene lookup returns CDR1 MNHEY and CDR2 SMNVEV (reference sequence). CDR3 sequence reads: CASSWGGTGVGYNEQFF. The CDR3 region has the DNA TGTGCCAGCAGTTGGGGCGGGACGGGGGTGGGATACAATGAGCAGTTCTTC.

The chain employs TRBV11-2 and TRBJ2-7; tentatively, D is TRBD1 (6 bases). Trimming cost V 6 bases and J 2 bases, with 20 bases left between them. This CDR3 region has 16 residues. Germline V lookup: CDR1 SGHAT, CDR2 FQNNGV. CDR3: CASSFHRDTKTYEQYF. In DNA, the CDR3 is TGTGCCAGCAGTTTCCACCGGGACACGAAAACCTACGAGCAGTACTTC.

The chain has TRBV28 and TRBJ2-7; TRBD1 might be the D (6 bases). The germline gives CDR1 MDHEN, CDR2 SYDVKM. CDR3 size: 13 residues. The germline V and J ends were trimmed by 7 bases and 3 bases, with 13 bases remaining between them. CDR3 loop: CASTENRDYEQYF. In nucleotides, the CDR3 is TGTGCCAGCACCGAGAACAGGGACTACGAGCAGTACTTC. Supplemented by reference TRBV28 and TRBJ2-7, the full variable domain reads DVKVTQSSRYLVKRTGEKVFLECVQDMDHENMFWYRQDPGLGLRLIYFSYDVKMKEKGDIPEGYSVSREKKERFSLILESASTNQTSMYLCASTENRDYEQYFGPGTRLTVT.

The chain employs TRBV7-3 and TRBJ2-3, with 14 positions matching TRBD2. With 4 bases clipped from V and 2 bases from J, the junction kept 11 bases outside the gene matches. This CDR3 contains 19 residues. The germline V gene encodes CDR1 SGHTA and CDR2 FQGTGA. CDR3 loop: CASSSGLAGGRANTDTQYF. In DNA form, the CDR3 reads TGTGCCAGCAGCTCCGGACTAGCGGGAGGCCGGGCGAACACAGATACGCAGTATTTT.

The chain combines TRBV7-3 with TRBJ1-2; a weak D match, TRBD1 (6 bases). The CDR3 runs 19 residues. Germline CDR1 and CDR2: SGHTA and FQGTGA. Trimming left V 1 base short and J 2 bases short, with 23 bases between. CDR3 DNA: TGTGCCAGCAGCTTAAGAGGGCCCCCCAACAGGGACCAAAACTATGGCTACACCTTC. This encodes CASSLRGPPNRDQNYGYTF.

As regards this clone: One end of the junction fails to match germline, which may point to a read error. The V and J genes are TRBV7-9 and TRBJ1-2; D might be TRBD1 (5 bases). From germline, CDR1 is SEHNR and CDR2 FQNEAQ (reference sequence). The CDR3 totals 14 residues. The CDR3 coding sequence is TGTTCCAGCAGCTTCGTCAGGGCACCCTATGGCTACACCTTC. Translated: CSSSFVRAPYGYTF.

This chain links TRBV9 with TRBJ2-5; 7 nucleotides line up with TRBD1. The CDR3 is 15 residues long. The V and J ends lost 4 bases and 0 bases, in that order; junction bases with no gene match: 6. Looked up from germline, CDR1 is SGDLS and CDR2 is YYNGEE. In DNA form, the CDR3 reads TGTGCCAGCAGCATCGGGACAGCGTACCAAGAGACCCAGTACTTC. Its protein is CASSIGTAYQETQYF. Full variable domain (outside the CDR3, taken from reference TRBV9 and TRBJ2-5): DSGVTQTPKHLITATGQRVTLRCSPRSGDLSVYWYQQSLDQGLQFLIQYYNGEERAKGNILERFSAQQFPDLHSELNLSSLELGDSALYFCASSIGTAYQETQYFGPGTRLLVL.